This T cell receptor beta chain derives from a study of blood T cell repertoires in COVID-19. Study details: Sites across the United States, Italy and Spain contributed samples from acute and convalescent COVID-19. The analysed material was cDNA or gDNA that came from T cells, B-cell-depleted T cells, or PBMCs.

Trimming removed 6 bases from V and 7 bases from J, with 12 bases in between. Germline V CDR1 and CDR2: DFQATT, SNEGSKA (reference sequence). This CDR3 comprises 11 residues. Original handling: Reference gene primers were amplified, and this amplification served to estimate nucleated cell counts. Produced via immunoSEQ multiplex PCR; TCRdb's table is partial and in-frame only. That table gives V, J and clone size, and the DNA gave D and trimming. Of 88,000 or so clones detected, approximately 83% appear once; the ten largest clones hold 9% to 10%. V usage is TRBV20-1 and J usage is TRBJ1-2, with a tentative D call TRBD1 (6 bases). This receptor was taken from a human donor in a cohort sampled during active COVID-19. Input material: peripheral blood. The CDR3 sequence: CSARRDTGYTF. CDR3 nucleotides: TGCAGTGCCCGCCGGGACACTGGCTACACCTTC.